The TCR beta chain described here comes from a study of identical twins. TCRdb redid the calling of the 5' RACE reads with MiXCR, one entry per CDR3 protein. The sample holds roughly 280,000 distinct CDR3 sequences, roughly 8.6% seen once. This clonotype came up many times. The germline V and J ends were trimmed by 0 bases and 3 bases, with 9 bases remaining between them. CDR1 is LGHNA, CDR2 YSLEER, per germline. This CDR3 is 16 amino acids long. This same sample was also part of a study on yellow fever vaccine responses in identical twins.

The clonotype comes from a woman younger than 30 in good health. V gene TRBV4-3 combines with J gene TRBJ1-6; D remains ambiguous. Sequenced material: CD8+ T cells sorted from blood. The CDR3 DNA is TGCGCCAGCAGCCAAGAACCGGGAGGCTATAATTCACCCCTCCACTTT. It specifies CASSQEPGGYNSPLHF.